The next 25 T cell receptor beta chains were all read from a single sample in a study of blood T cell repertoires in COVID-19. Measured with immunoSEQ multiplex PCR; TCRdb has only the in-frame clones, and not every one. Counted here are about 400,000 clones, 88% occurring once; the ten biggest clones make up roughly 2%. Sequences were obtained from PBMCs or T cells enriched from blood (not recorded which). These receptors were collected from a woman in her thirties or forties with acute COVID-19.

This clone showed up just once. This rearrangement joins TRBV11-3 to TRBJ1-1; the match to TRBD1 covers 7 bases. Germline trimming cut 7 bases from V and 0 bases from J; bases unmatched to any gene: 5. This CDR3 has 14 amino acids. The germline V gene encodes CDR1 SGHNT and CDR2 YENEEA. CDR3 sequence reads: CASTRGKLNTEAFF. The CDR3 nucleotides are TGTGCCAGCACCAGGGGGAAACTGAACACTGAAGCTTTCTTT.

The chain couples TRBV29-1 to TRBJ1-1; perhaps TRBD1 as D (6 bases). CDR1 is SQVTM, CDR2 ANQGSEA, per germline. Trimming took off 7 bases at V and 4 bases at J, with 16 bases between the two ends. The CDR3 totals 13 residues. The CDR3 nucleotides read TGCAGCGCCGAGGGGCAGGGGACCACTGAAGCTTTCTTT. Its translation: CSAEGQGTTEAFF.

V and J are TRBV19 and TRBJ1-2, with D perhaps matching TRBD1 (5 bases). Germline CDR1 reads LNHDA; CDR2 reads SQIVND (reference sequence). The CDR3 covers 12 residues. Trimming took off 6 bases at V and 4 bases at J, with 9 bases between the two ends. The CDR3: CASSGDSYGYTF. The CDR3 DNA reads TGTGCCAGTAGCGGGGACTCCTATGGCTACACCTTC.

This clone appeared once. The rearrangement links TRBV5-4 to TRBJ2-3; 8 bases agree with TRBD1. CDR1 is SGHNT, CDR2 YYREEE, per germline (reference sequence). V trimming: 3 bases; J trimming: 13 bases; junction bases outside the gene matches: 4. The length of the CDR3 is 11 residues. The CDR3 DNA is TGTGCCAGCAGCTCACGGACAGGGAAGTATTTT. It is translated as CASSSRTGKYF.

The chain carries TRBV18 and TRBJ2-7; 9 bases align to TRBD1. Germline V gene sequence: CDR1 KGHSH, CDR2 LQKENI. The CDR3 length is 15 residues. Trimming at V came to 0 bases and at J to 3 bases, leaving 3 bases not matched to a gene. The CDR3 loop reads CASSPPQGQGYEQYF. CDR3 sequence (DNA): TGTGCCAGCTCACCACCGCAGGGACAGGGCTACGAGCAGTACTTC. The full variable domain, completed using reference TRBV18 and TRBJ2-7, is NAGVMQNPRHLVRRRGQEARLRCSPMKGHSHVYWYRQLPEEGLKFMVYLQKENIIDESGMPKERFSAEFPKEGPSILRIQQVVRGDSAAYFCASSPPQGQGYEQYFGPGTRLTVT.

The chain uses TRBV27 and TRBJ1-5; 7 bases fit TRBD1. Germline CDR1 reads MNHEY; CDR2 reads SMNVEV (reference sequence). The trim removed 5 bases at V and 4 bases at J, leaving 8 bases unmatched. The CDR3 runs 15 residues. CDR3 bases: TGTGCCAGCAGTCCGGGACAGCTCCTGAATCAGCCCCAGCATTTT. Protein product: CASSPGQLLNQPQHF.

In its sample, this clone was seen once. The chain recombines TRBV6-1 with TRBJ1-5, with 10 bases aligning to TRBD1. V shed 3 bases, J shed 16 bases, and the junction held 15 bases outside the gene matches. CDR1 MNHNS and CDR2 SASEGT come from the germline V gene. The CDR3 contains 15 residues. Here the CDR3 DNA reads TGTGCCAGCAGTGATAACCACCGGGGGGACAGGGGTTCTCATTTT. Residues: CASSDNHRGDRGSHF.

The genes are TRBV7-2 and TRBJ2-3, with D hard to call. The CDR3 is made up of 17 amino acids. CDR1 and CDR2 (germline): SGHTA, FQGNSA. Trimming stripped 5 bases from V and 4 bases from J, with 22 bases between. The CDR3 nucleotides read TGTGCCAGCAGCCCGAAGATTGGTCCCTCACGAGCAGATACGCAGTATTTT. Translation gives CASSPKIGPSRADTQYF.

V usage is TRBV7-9 and J usage is TRBJ2-5; D possibly corresponds to TRBD2 (6 bases). Germline V CDR1 and CDR2: SEHNR, FQNEAQ (reference sequence). This CDR3 is built from 15 residues. With 5 bases removed from V and 4 bases from J, the gap between germline ends came to 17 bases. The CDR3 spells CASSRRDSVGETQYF. In DNA, the CDR3 is TGTGCCAGCAGCCGCCGGGACTCCGTAGGAGAGACCCAGTACTTC. Full variable domain (rest looked up from reference TRBV7-9 and TRBJ2-5): DTGVSQNPRHKITKRGQNVTFRCDPISEHNRLYWYRQTLGQGPEFLTYFQNEAQLEKSRLLSDRFSAERPKGSFSTLEIQRTEQGDSAMYLCASSRRDSVGETQYFGPGTRLLVL.

This chain joins TRBV19 and TRBJ1-2, with D possibly TRBD1 on 5 matching bases. V dropped 6 bases and J dropped 7 bases, with 15 bases sitting between them. This CDR3 is built from 13 residues. Germline CDR1 reads LNHDA; CDR2 reads SQIVND (reference sequence). The CDR3 here is CASSHQGLGGYTF. The CDR3 DNA follows: TGTGCCAGTAGCCACCAGGGCCTAGGTGGCTACACCTTC. The whole variable domain, remainder taken from reference TRBV19 and TRBJ1-2, is DGGITQSPKYLFRKEGQNVTLSCEQNLNHDAMYWYRQDPGQGLRLIYYSQIVNDFQKGDIAEGYSVSREKKESFPLTVTSAQKNPTAFYLCASSHQGLGGYTFGSGTRLTVV.

Notes on this clone: This CDR3 is also generated by other DNA sequences in the sample. This chain connects TRBV6-1 to TRBJ1-5; D is perhaps TRBD1 (6 bases). The germline CDR1 and CDR2 sequences are MNHNS and SASEGT. This CDR3 comprises 13 residues. Trimming took off 0 bases at V and 7 bases at J, with 7 bases between the two ends. Here the CDR3 reads CASSEAQGQPQHF. Here the CDR3 DNA reads TGTGCCAGCAGTGAAGCACAGGGCCAGCCCCAGCATTTT.

The chain carries TRBV5-4 and TRBJ2-7; D is perhaps TRBD1 (5 bases). V lost 2 bases, J lost 1 base, and 7 bases lay in between. Germline CDR1 is SGHNT and CDR2 is YYREEE (reference sequence). The CDR3 extends over 13 amino acids. CDR3 in DNA: TGTGCCAGCAGCTTTTACAGGTCCTACGAGCAGTACTTC. This encodes CASSFYRSYEQYF.

The chain has TRBV6-1 and TRBJ2-1, with a weak D call TRBD1 (6 bases). This CDR3 comprises 15 residues. Germline-derived CDR1 and CDR2 are MNHNS and SASEGT. V was pared by 1 base and J by 8 bases, with 15 bases between. The CDR3 region is CASSEGWTEGDEQFF. CDR3 bases: TGTGCCAGCAGTGAAGGTTGGACCGAGGGGGATGAGCAGTTCTTC.

The V gene is TRBV9, the J gene TRBJ1-4; 9 nucleotides match TRBD1. The CDR3 spans 18 residues. Per germline, CDR1 SGDLS and CDR2 YYNGEE. Germline trimming cut 4 bases from V and 6 bases from J; bases unmatched to any gene: 16. The DNA of the CDR3 is TGTGCCAGCAGCCCTCAATCCGGGACAGGGCCCCGGCATGAAAAACTGTTTTTT. This sequence encodes CASSPQSGTGPRHEKLFF.

This clone was counted once. V is TRBV10-3 and J is TRBJ1-4; the D is unclear. From germline, CDR1 is ENHRY and CDR2 SYGVKD. This CDR3 is 15 amino acids long. With 3 bases removed from V and 8 bases from J, the gap between germline ends came to 16 bases. The CDR3 DNA reads as TGTGCCATCAGTGAAATGCCGGAGTTACCCGAAAAACTGTTTTTT. Translation gives CAISEMPELPEKLFF.

The genes are TRBV27 and TRBJ2-3; D may be TRBD2 (6 bases). Trimming left V 1 base short and J 6 bases short, with 17 bases between. Germline values: CDR1 MNHEY, CDR2 SMNVEV (reference sequence). This CDR3 is built from 16 residues. CDR3 residues: CASSLLGRVGGDTQYF. The CDR3 coding sequence is TGTGCCAGCAGTTTATTGGGCCGAGTCGGAGGGGATACGCAGTATTTT.

The chain has TRBV6-5 and TRBJ1-6, with 7 bases aligning to TRBD1. The CDR3 totals 14 residues. Looked up from germline, CDR1 is MNHEY and CDR2 is SVGAGI. J lost 10 bases, V lost 6 bases, and 9 bases had no gene match. CDR3 residues: CASRLTGPQSPLHF. The DNA for the CDR3 is TGTGCCAGCAGGTTGACAGGGCCTCAGTCACCCCTCCACTTT.

The genes are TRBV19 and TRBJ1-2; perhaps TRBD1 as D (5 bases). This CDR3 is 12 amino acids long. Trimming cost V 7 bases and J 5 bases, with 11 bases left between them. Germline V gene lookup returns CDR1 LNHDA and CDR2 SQIVND (reference sequence). Written as DNA, the CDR3 is TGTGCCAGTAAGCTTCGGGGGTATGGCTACACCTTC. The encoded protein is CASKLRGYGYTF.

The V gene is TRBV12-3 or TRBV12-4, the J gene TRBJ1-2; D unresolved. This CDR3 spans 13 amino acids. V was trimmed by 1 base and J by 4 bases, leaving 7 bases between them. In DNA form, the CDR3 reads TGTGCCAGCAGTTTAGACAGCGGCTATGGCTACACCTTC. Residues: CASSLDSGYGYTF.

The V call is TRBV5-5, the J call TRBJ1-2, with 9 bases fitting TRBD1. V lost 7 bases, J lost 4 bases, and 11 bases stayed unmatched. The length of the CDR3 is 15 residues. Per germline, CDR1 SGHKS and CDR2 YYEKEE (reference sequence). For the CDR3, the DNA is TGTGCCAGCGCCCAACCGGGACAGGGAACCTATGGCTACACCTTC. Translated: CASAQPGQGTYGYTF.

The rearrangement links TRBV5-1 to TRBJ2-1; 11 positions match TRBD2. V lost 1 base, J lost 10 bases, and 7 bases stayed unmatched. CDR3 size: 15 residues. Per germline, CDR1 SGHRS and CDR2 YFSETQ. CDR3 sequence: CASSLLLAGDGEQFF. CDR3 nucleotides: TGCGCCAGCAGCTTGTTACTAGCGGGGGATGGGGAGCAGTTCTTC.

The chain has TRBV6-2 or TRBV6-3 and TRBJ1-2, with D possibly TRBD1 on 5 matching bases. The CDR3 is made up of 16 amino acids. V lost 5 bases to trimming and J lost 0 bases, with 16 bases between them. The germline V gene has CDR1 MNHEY and CDR2 SVGEGT. The CDR3 bases are TGTGCCAGCAGTACCAGACAGCCTACACCTAACTATGGCTACACCTTC. Translated: CASSTRQPTPNYGYTF.

This chain joins TRBV2 and TRBJ1-2; D remains ambiguous. V shed 7 bases and J shed 6 bases, with 6 bases lying between them. The CDR3 covers 10 residues. Looked up from germline, CDR1 is SNHLY and CDR2 is FYNNEI. CDR3 in amino acids: CASTGNGYTF. The CDR3 nucleotides are TGTGCCAGCACGGGTAATGGCTACACCTTC.

In the case of this clone: Other DNA sequences in this specimen translate into the identical CDR3. The rearrangement links TRBV24-1 to TRBJ2-2; 8 nucleotides agree with TRBD1. The junction had 1 base not matched to a gene; V was cut back by 7 bases and J by 4 bases. Germline values: CDR1 KGHDR, CDR2 SFDVKD. This CDR3 spans 13 amino acids. The CDR3 nucleotides are TGTGCCACCAGACAGGGGGGCACCGGGGAGCTGTTTTTT. It is translated as CATRQGGTGELFF.

The chain combines TRBV4-1 with TRBJ2-1; D not certain. The V gene lost 1 base and the J gene lost 4 bases, with 5 bases spanning the gap. The CDR3 length is 13 residues. In germline, CDR1 is MGHRA, CDR2 YSYEKL. CDR3 nucleotides: TGCGCCAGCAGCCAAGTATTGTACAATGAGCAGTTCTTC. It is translated as CASSQVLYNEQFF.